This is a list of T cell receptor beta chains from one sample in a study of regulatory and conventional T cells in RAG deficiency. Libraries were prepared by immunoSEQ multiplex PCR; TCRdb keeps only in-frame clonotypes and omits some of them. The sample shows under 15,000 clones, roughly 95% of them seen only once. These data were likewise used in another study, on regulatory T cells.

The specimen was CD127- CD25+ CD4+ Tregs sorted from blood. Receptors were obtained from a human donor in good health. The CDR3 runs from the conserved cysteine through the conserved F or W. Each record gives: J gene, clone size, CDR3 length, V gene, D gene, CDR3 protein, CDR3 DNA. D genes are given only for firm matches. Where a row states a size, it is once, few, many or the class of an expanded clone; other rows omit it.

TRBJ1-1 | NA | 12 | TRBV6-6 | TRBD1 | CASTGDDRVAFF | TGTGCCAGCACCGGGGACGACAGGGTGGCTTTCTTT
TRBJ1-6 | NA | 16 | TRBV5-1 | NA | CASRKDTTNTPSPLHF | TGCGCCAGCAGGAAGGACACAACGAACACCCCGTCACCCCTCCACTTT
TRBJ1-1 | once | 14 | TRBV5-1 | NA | CASSFDSWGFEAFF | TGCGCCAGCAGCTTTGATAGTTGGGGCTTTGAAGCTTTCTTT
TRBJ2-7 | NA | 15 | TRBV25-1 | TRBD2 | CASSDRSGGNYEQYF | TGTGCCAGCAGTGATCGGAGCGGGGGGAACTACGAGCAGTACTTC
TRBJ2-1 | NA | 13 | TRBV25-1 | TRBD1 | CASQRGLYNEQFF | TGTGCCAGCCAGAGGGGGCTCTACAATGAGCAGTTCTTC
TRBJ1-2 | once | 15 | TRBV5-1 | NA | CASSLGTVYNYGYTF | TGCGCCAGCAGCTTGGGGACAGTCTATAACTATGGCTACACCTTC
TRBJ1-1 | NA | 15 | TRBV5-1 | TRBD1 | CASSRSGQGNTEAFF | TGCGCCAGCAGCCGATCGGGACAGGGGAACACTGAAGCTTTCTTT
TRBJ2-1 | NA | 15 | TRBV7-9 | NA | CASSSMWVAVRGQFF | TGTGCCAGCAGCTCTATGTGGGTTGCCGTACGGGGGCAGTTCTTC
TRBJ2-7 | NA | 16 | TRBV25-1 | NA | CASSDYFGTTSYEQYF | TGTGCCAGCAGTGATTATTTCGGTACTACTAGCTACGAGCAGTACTTC
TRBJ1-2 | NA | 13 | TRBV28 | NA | CASSVGANYGYTF | TGTGCCAGCAGTGTTGGAGCTAACTATGGCTACACCTTC
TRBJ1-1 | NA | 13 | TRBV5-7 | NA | CASSLIPPPEAFF | TGTGCCAGCAGCTTGATCCCCCCCCCGGAAGCTTTCTTT
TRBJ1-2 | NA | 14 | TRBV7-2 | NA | CASSFGRGEDGYTF | TGTGCCAGCAGCTTCGGACGAGGGGAGGATGGCTACACCTTC
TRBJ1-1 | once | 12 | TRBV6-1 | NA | CASSATGKKAFF | TGTGCCAGCAGTGCTACAGGGAAGAAAGCTTTCTTT
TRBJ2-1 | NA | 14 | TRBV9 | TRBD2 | CASSVVGGGNEQFF | TGTGCCAGCAGCGTAGTTGGGGGGGGCAATGAGCAGTTCTTC
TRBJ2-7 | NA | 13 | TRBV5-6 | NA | CASSLLVGYEQYF | TGTGCCAGCAGCTTGCTAGTTGGGTACGAGCAGTACTTC
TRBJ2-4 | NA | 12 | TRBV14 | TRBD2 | CASSLSGGPPLF | TGTGCCAGCAGCCTAAGCGGGGGGCCTCCTCTATTC
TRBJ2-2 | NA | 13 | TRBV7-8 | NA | CASRGQRSGELFF | TGTGCCAGCAGGGGGCAGAGGTCCGGGGAGCTGTTTTTT
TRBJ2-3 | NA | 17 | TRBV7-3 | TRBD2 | CASSLNRLAGGGVTQYF | TGTGCCAGCAGCCTAAACCGACTAGCGGGGGGAGGAGTTACGCAGTATTTT
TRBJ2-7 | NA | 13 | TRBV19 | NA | CASSKGERYEQYF | TGTGCCAGTAGTAAGGGGGAACGCTACGAGCAGTACTTC
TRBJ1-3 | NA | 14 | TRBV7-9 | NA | CASSLGARGNTIYF | TGTGCCAGCAGCTTAGGGGCCAGGGGAAACACCATATATTTT
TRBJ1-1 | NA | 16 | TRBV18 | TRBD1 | CASSQLPGQGYTEAFF | TGTGCCAGCTCACAACTCCCGGGACAGGGTTACACTGAAGCTTTCTTT
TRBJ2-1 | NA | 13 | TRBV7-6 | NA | CASSTGHLVDQFF | TGTGCCAGCAGCACGGGACACCTGGTCGACCAGTTCTTC
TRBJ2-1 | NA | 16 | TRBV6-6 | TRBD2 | CASSYSTGLAGNEQFF | TGTGCCAGCAGTTACTCGACGGGACTAGCAGGCAATGAGCAGTTCTTC